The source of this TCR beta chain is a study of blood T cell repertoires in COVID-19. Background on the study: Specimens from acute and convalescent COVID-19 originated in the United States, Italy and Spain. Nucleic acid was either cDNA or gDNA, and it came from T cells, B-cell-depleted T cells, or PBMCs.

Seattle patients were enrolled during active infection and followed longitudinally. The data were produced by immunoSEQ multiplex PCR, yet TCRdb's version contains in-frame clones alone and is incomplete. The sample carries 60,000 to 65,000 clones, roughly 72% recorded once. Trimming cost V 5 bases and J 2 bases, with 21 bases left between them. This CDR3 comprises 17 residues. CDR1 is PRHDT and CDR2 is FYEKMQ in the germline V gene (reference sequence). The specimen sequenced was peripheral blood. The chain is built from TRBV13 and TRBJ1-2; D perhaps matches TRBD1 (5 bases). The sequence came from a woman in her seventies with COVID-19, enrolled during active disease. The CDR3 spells CASSPSVYGAANYGYTF. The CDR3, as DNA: TGTGCCAGCAGCCCCTCCGTTTATGGGGCTGCGAACTATGGCTACACCTTC.